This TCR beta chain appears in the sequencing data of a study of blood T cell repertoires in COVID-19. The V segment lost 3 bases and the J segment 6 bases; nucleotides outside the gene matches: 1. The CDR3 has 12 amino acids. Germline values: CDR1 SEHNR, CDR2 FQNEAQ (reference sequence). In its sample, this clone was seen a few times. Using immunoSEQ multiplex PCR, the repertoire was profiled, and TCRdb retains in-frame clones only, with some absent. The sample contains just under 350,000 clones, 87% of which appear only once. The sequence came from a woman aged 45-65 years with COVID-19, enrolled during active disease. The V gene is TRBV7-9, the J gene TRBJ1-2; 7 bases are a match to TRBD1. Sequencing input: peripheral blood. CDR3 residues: CASSLGTDGYTF. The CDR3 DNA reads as TGTGCCAGCAGCTTGGGGACAGATGGCTACACCTTC. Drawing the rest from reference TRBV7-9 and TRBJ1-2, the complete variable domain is DTGVSQNPRHKITKRGQNVTFRCDPISEHNRLYWYRQTLGQGPEFLTYFQNEAQLEKSRLLSDRFSAERPKGSFSTLEIQRTEQGDSAMYLCASSLGTDGYTFGSGTRLTVV.